This paragraph reports one TCR beta chain. A junction end diverges from the germline sequence, so it may reflect a read error. The sample originates from a study of T cells in Graves' hyperthyroidism and ophthalmopathy. Study summary: Peripheral blood was secured at the point of initial diagnosis, before any treatment.

This CDR3 is built from 17 residues. Germline CDR1 is PRHDT and CDR2 is FYEKMQ (reference sequence). From RNA transcripts, TCR beta CDR3 regions were amplified. Researchers ran a first-round RT-PCR on the TCR CDR3 using the HTBI primer set. One entry per CDR3 protein results from TCRdb running MiXCR on the multiplex PCR reads. The table lists approximately 400,000 distinct CDR3 sequences, around 16% of them singletons. The specimen was blood. This TCR was sampled from a woman aged 18-35 years with Graves' hyperthyroidism. The chain carries TRBV13 and TRBJ2-6, with TRBD1 matching over 9 bases. CDR3 region: CASSLGQGISGANVPTF. CDR3 sequence (DNA): TGTGCCAGCAGCCTGGGACAGGGAATATCTGGGGCCAACGTCCCGACTTTC.